Below, one T cell receptor beta chain is given with its context. Its matching antigen is unknown. As for time point: week 5, during vaccination. In every dose of vaccine, 300 ug of mutant IDH1 20-mer peptide was given alongside topical imiquimod. Germline CDR1 and CDR2: DFQATT and SNEGSKA (reference sequence). The CDR3 loop spans 11 amino acids. V was pared by 1 base and J by 4 bases, with 5 bases between. TCRdb's copy holds only in-frame clones and misses some; the assay was immunoSEQ multiplex PCR. The profile shows fewer than 30,000 clones, 65% to 85% of them singletons. The data stem from a study of a mutant IDH1 vaccine in newly diagnosed glioma. For the study at large: Eight vaccine doses were administered to patients at weeks 1, 3, 5, 7, 11, 15, 19 and 23. Therapy received beforehand was radiotherapy, temozolomide, or both, with most patients given both. Findings and limits, study-wide: Around 93% of patients showed vaccine-induced immune responses across multiple MHC alleles.

This receptor was obtained from a man aged 35 to 55 with glioma. The source material was PBMCs, sampled from a glioma patient whose treatment included an IDH1 peptide vaccine. V is TRBV20-1 and J is TRBJ2-7; D is unclear. The CDR3, as DNA: TGCAGTGCTAGAGTAGGGTACGAGCAGTACTTC. Translation gives CSARVGYEQYF.